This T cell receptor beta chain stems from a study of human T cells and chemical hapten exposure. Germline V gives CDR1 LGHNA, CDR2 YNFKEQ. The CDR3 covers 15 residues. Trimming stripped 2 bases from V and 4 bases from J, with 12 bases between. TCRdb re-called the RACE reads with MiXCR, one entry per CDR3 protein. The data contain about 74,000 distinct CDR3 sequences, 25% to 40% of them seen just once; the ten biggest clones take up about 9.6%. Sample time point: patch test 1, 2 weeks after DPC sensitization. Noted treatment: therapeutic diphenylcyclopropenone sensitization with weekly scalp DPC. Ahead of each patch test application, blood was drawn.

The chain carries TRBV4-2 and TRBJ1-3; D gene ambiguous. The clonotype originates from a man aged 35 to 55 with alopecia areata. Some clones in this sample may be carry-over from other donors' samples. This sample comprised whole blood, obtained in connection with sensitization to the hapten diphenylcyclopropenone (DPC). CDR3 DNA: TGTGCCAGCAGCCAAACGACGGGCGCCGGAAACACCATATATTTT. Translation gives CASSQTTGAGNTIYF.